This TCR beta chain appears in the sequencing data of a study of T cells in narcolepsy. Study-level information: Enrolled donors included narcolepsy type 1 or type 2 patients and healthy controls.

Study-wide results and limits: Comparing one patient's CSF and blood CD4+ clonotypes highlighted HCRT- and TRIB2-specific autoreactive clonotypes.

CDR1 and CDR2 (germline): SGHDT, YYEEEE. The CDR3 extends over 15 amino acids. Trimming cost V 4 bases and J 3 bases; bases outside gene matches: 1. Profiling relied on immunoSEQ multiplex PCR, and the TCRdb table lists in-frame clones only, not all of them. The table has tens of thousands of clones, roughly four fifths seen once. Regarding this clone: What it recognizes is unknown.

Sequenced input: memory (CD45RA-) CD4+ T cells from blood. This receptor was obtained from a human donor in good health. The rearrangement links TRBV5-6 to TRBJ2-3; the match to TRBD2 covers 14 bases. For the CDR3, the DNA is TGTGCCAGCAGCCGGACTAGCGGGGGGACAGATACGCAGTATTTT. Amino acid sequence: CASSRTSGGTDTQYF. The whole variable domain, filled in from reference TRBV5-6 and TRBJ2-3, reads DAGVTQSPTHLIKTRGQQVTLRCSPKSGHDTVSWYQQALGQGPQFIFQYYEEEERQRGNFPDRFSGHQFPNYSSELNVNALLLGDSALYLCASSRTSGGTDTQYFGPGTRLTVL.